This T cell receptor (beta chain) derives from a study of identical twins. The CDR3 is made up of 14 amino acids. CDR1 SGHTA and CDR2 FQGNSA come from the germline V gene. V was clipped by 3 bases and J by 3 bases; unmatched bases: 3. TCRdb passed the 5' RACE reads through MiXCR, listing each CDR3 protein once. The repertoire includes 450,000 to 650,000 distinct CDR3 sequences, roughly 9.5% of them detected once, and 3% sits in the top ten. This clonotype was detected many times. These data were likewise used in another study, on yellow fever vaccine responses in identical twins.

The chain combines TRBV7-2 with TRBJ2-3; 7 bases align to TRBD2. The TCR comes from a woman aged 18-29 years in good health. The sequenced material came from PBMCs. This chain's CDR3 is CASSFGGGTDTQYF. The CDR3, as DNA: TGTGCCAGCAGCTTTGGGGGAGGGACAGATACGCAGTATTTT.